This passage covers 6 T cell receptor beta chains from one sample sequenced in a study of cytomegalovirus exposure and HLA in healthy donors. PCR amplification relied on 60 Vbeta primers (plus 13 Jbeta primers). Sequencing was performed with immunoSEQ multiplex PCR; in TCRdb, only in-frame clones are kept and a portion is missing. The sample carries roughly 89,000 clones, 65% to 85% recorded once. The sample consisted of PBMCs. Every receptor here comes from a man aged 18 to 30 in good health and CMV-seronegative.

CDR3 coding DNA: TGTGCCTGGAGTGAGTCGGGCAGGGGATACGAGCAGTACTTC. The encoded protein is CAWSESGRGYEQYF. This sequence joins TRBV30 and TRBJ2-7; D possibly corresponds to TRBD1 (6 bases). V gave up 1 base and J gave up 4 bases, with 14 bases separating them. Per germline, CDR1 GTSNPN and CDR2 SVGIG (reference sequence). This CDR3 spans 14 amino acids.

The gene calls are TRBV2 and TRBJ2-2; TRBD1 matches at 10 bases. The CDR3 contains 15 residues. Trimming cost V 6 bases and J 2 bases; bases outside gene matches: 3. Germline V gene lookup returns CDR1 SNHLY and CDR2 FYNNEI. CDR3 nucleotides: TGTGCCAGCAGGGGACAGGGGCTCAACACCGGGGAGCTGTTTTTT. Amino acids: CASRGQGLNTGELFF.

The chain links TRBV2 to TRBJ2-1; the match to TRBD2 covers 13 bases. V was clipped by 6 bases and J by 4 bases; unmatched bases: 3. The CDR3 covers 15 residues. Germline V gene sequence: CDR1 SNHLY, CDR2 FYNNEI. The CDR3 protein is CASRGLAGRYNEQFF. The CDR3 DNA reads TGTGCCAGCAGGGGACTAGCGGGGAGATACAATGAGCAGTTCTTC.

This clone was seen more than once but under ten times. The chain employs TRBV19 and TRBJ1-1; D possibly corresponds to TRBD1 (5 bases). Trimming cost V 7 bases and J 0 bases, with 9 bases left between them. Germline CDR1 reads LNHDA; CDR2 reads SQIVND (reference sequence). This CDR3 contains 13 residues. The CDR3 DNA is TGTGCCAGTACGCGACAGATGAACACTGAAGCTTTCTTT. It yields the protein CASTRQMNTEAFF.

For the CDR3, the DNA is TGTGCCTGGAGTGTATGGCTAGCGGGGGCCATCTCCTACAATGAGCAGTTCTTC. Protein: CAWSVWLAGAISYNEQFF. The rearrangement links TRBV30 to TRBJ2-1; TRBD2 agrees at 10 bases. Per germline, CDR1 GTSNPN and CDR2 SVGIG (reference sequence). Trimming cost V 0 bases and J 0 bases; bases outside gene matches: 8. The CDR3 extends over 18 amino acids.

V is TRBV30 and J is TRBJ2-5; a possible D gene is TRBD1 (5 bases). The J call may be faulty, since TRBJ2-7 better matches the DNA end. CDR3 length: 13 residues. In germline, CDR1 is GTSNPN, CDR2 SVGIG (reference sequence). The CDR3: CAWSVQGGYEQYF. The CDR3 region has the DNA TGTGCCTGGAGTGTTCAGGGCGGCTACGAGCAGTACTTC.